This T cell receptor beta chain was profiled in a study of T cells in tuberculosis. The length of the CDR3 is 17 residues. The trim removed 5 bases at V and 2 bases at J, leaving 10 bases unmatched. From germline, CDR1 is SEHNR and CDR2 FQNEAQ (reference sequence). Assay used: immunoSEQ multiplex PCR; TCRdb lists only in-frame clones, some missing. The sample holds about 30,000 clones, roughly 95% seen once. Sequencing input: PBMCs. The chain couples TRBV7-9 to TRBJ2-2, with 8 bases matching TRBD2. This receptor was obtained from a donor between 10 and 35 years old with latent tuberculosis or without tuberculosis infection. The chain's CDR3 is CASSAKGGRTNTGELFF. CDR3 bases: TGTGCCAGCAGCGCCAAAGGCGGGAGGACCAACACCGGGGAGCTGTTTTTT.